Following are 32 T cell receptor beta chains from one sample sequenced in a study of shared clonotypes between healthy human individuals. Sequenced by immunoSEQ multiplex PCR; TCRdb stores in-frame clones only, minus some. In the table there are millions of clones, roughly 96% of which are singletons. Sequenced: naive CD4+ T cells sorted from blood. Subset here: CD45RA+ positively selected. The receptors here all came from a man between 18 and 35 years old in good health.

V gene TRBV5-1 combines with J gene TRBJ2-5; D remains unclear. V lost 2 bases and J lost 2, with 7 bases in between. The CDR3 contains 13 residues. Germline CDR1 SGHRS, CDR2 YFSETQ. Here the CDR3 reads CASSLSFQETQYF. The CDR3, as DNA: TGCGCCAGCAGCTTAAGTTTTCAAGAGACCCAGTACTTC.

In this sample, this clone turned up once. The chain employs TRBV5-6 and TRBJ1-2, with 9 positions matching TRBD1. The germline CDR1 and CDR2 sequences are SGHDT and YYEEEE. The ends lost 0 bases at V and 3 bases at J; junction bases unmatched: 6. The CDR3 totals 16 residues. CDR3 amino acids: CASSLEQGAFDYGYTF. The CDR3, as DNA: TGTGCCAGCAGCTTGGAACAGGGGGCGTTCGACTATGGCTACACCTTC.

Notes on this clone: Other nucleotide sequences in the sample specify the same CDR3. The chain joins TRBV5-4 to TRBJ1-3; no clear D. Germline V gene sequence: CDR1 SGHNT, CDR2 YYREEE (reference sequence). This CDR3 has 14 residues. V lost 0 bases and J 0 bases, leaving 4 bases between the germline ends. CDR3 DNA: TGTGCCAGCAGCTTGGCGGGCTCTGGAAACACCATATATTTT. Protein: CASSLAGSGNTIYF.

V and J are TRBV11-2 and TRBJ2-7; 10 positions agree with TRBD1. Germline V gives CDR1 SGHAT, CDR2 FQNNGV. The CDR3 consists of 15 residues. V shed 5 bases, J shed 7 bases, and the junction held 11 bases outside the gene matches. The CDR3 region is CASSIPGQGSGEQYF. DNA for the CDR3: TGTGCCAGCAGCATTCCGGGACAGGGGTCCGGGGAGCAGTACTTC.

V gene TRBV5-6 combines with J gene TRBJ2-7, with 7 positions matching TRBD2. V shed 4 bases and J 3 bases; nucleotides not matched to a gene: 7. The CDR3 is 14 residues long. Germline V gives CDR1 SGHDT, CDR2 YYEEEE. This CDR3 is CASSGLVPVYEQYF. The CDR3 bases are TGTGCCAGCAGCGGACTAGTCCCGGTCTACGAGCAGTACTTC.

A word on this clone: Since a much larger clone is just one base distant, this may be a read error. The sample holds other DNA sequences that translate to the same CDR3. This chain connects TRBV25-1 to TRBJ1-1, with D unclear. Germline values: CDR1 MGHDK, CDR2 SYGVNS. This CDR3 contains 11 residues. Trimming pared 3 bases from V and 3 bases from J, leaving 2 bases between. CDR3 amino acids: CASSDYTEAFF. In nucleotides, the CDR3 is TGTGCCAGCAGTGACTACACTGAAGCTTTCTTT.

This clone was detected only once. The rearrangement uses TRBV5-1 and TRBJ2-2; 9 nucleotides match TRBD2. CDR1 SGHRS and CDR2 YFSETQ come from the germline V gene. CDR3 size: 19 residues. V lost 0 bases and J lost 4; bases outside the gene matches: 13. CDR3 amino acids: CASSLAVGGSGRSTGELFF. The CDR3 nucleotides are TGCGCCAGCAGCTTGGCCGTCGGCGGTAGCGGGAGAAGCACCGGGGAGCTGTTTTTT.

V and J are TRBV4-2 and TRBJ2-1; D might be TRBD1 or TRBD2, each matching 6 bases. The CDR3 has 14 amino acids. V was cut by 5 bases and J by 6 bases, with 14 bases left in between. Per germline, CDR1 LGHNA and CDR2 YNFKEQ. Here the CDR3 DNA reads TGTGCCAGCAGCTCCCGGGGGCCAAGCAATGAGCAGTTCTTC. Translating gives CASSSRGPSNEQFF.

In the case of this clone: The sample carries other DNA sequences with the same CDR3. The chain recombines TRBV5-1 with TRBJ2-3; 7 bases are a match to TRBD1. The V segment lost 8 bases and the J segment 2 bases; nucleotides outside the gene matches: 2. The CDR3 is 12 amino acids. Germline lookup yields CDR1 SGHRS and CDR2 YFSETQ. In DNA form, the CDR3 reads TGCGCCAGTGGACAGGACACAGATACGCAGTATTTT. Translated, it gives CASGQDTDTQYF.

This clone was recorded once. A junction end diverges from the germline sequence, so it may reflect a read error. The rearrangement uses TRBV7-7 and TRBJ2-1; D is undetermined. The CDR3 spans 17 residues. The germline V gene encodes CDR1 SSHAT and CDR2 FNYEAQ (reference sequence). CDR3 loop: CASSLDPALRPYNEQFF. CDR3 nucleotide sequence: TGTGCTAGCAGCTTAGACCCTGCCCTACGACCCTACAATGAGCAGTTCTTC.

The genes are TRBV6-1 and TRBJ2-7, with 8 nucleotides matching TRBD2. The CDR3 has 15 amino acids. The junction had 13 bases not matched to a gene; V was cut back by 7 bases and J by 5 bases. Germline CDR1 reads MNHNS; CDR2 reads SASEGT. CDR3 in amino acids: CASIGAGEPRDEQYF. The CDR3 DNA is TGTGCCAGCATAGGAGCGGGGGAACCGCGGGACGAGCAGTACTTC.

The chain employs TRBV27 and TRBJ2-2; 8 bases agree with TRBD1. The CDR3 sequence is 15 residues long. Germline V CDR1 and CDR2: MNHEY, SMNVEV (reference sequence). Unmatched junction bases numbered 4, after V lost 6 bases and J lost 1 base. In DNA, the CDR3 is TGTGCCAGCAGACAAGGACAGGGGAACACCGGGGAGCTGTTTTTT. This sequence encodes CASRQGQGNTGELFF.

The CDR3 DNA reads as TGCAGCGTTGAGGGTCAGGCGGGAGATACGCAGTATTTT. Amino acids: CSVEGQAGDTQYF. The rearrangement links TRBV29-1 to TRBJ2-3, with D possibly TRBD2 on 5 matching bases. Germline V lookup: CDR1 SQVTM, CDR2 ANQGSEA. With 3 bases removed from V and 5 bases from J, the gap between germline ends came to 12 bases. The CDR3 extends over 13 amino acids.

The rearrangement links TRBV19 to TRBJ1-2; D perhaps matches TRBD1 (5 bases). V was cut by 7 bases and J by 1 base, with 13 bases left in between. CDR1 LNHDA and CDR2 SQIVND come from the germline V gene (reference sequence). CDR3 size: 14 residues. This CDR3 reads CASTFGGVNYGYTF. For the CDR3, the DNA is TGTGCCAGTACCTTCGGGGGAGTTAACTATGGCTACACCTTC.

The V call is TRBV5-6, the J call TRBJ1-1; possibly TRBD1 for D (6 bases). This CDR3 contains 15 residues. From germline, CDR1 is SGHDT and CDR2 YYEEEE. V dropped 3 bases and J dropped 4 bases, with 16 bases sitting between them. The CDR3 protein is CASSWGGLGVTEAFF. The CDR3 DNA is TGTGCCAGCAGCTGGGGGGGCCTCGGGGTCACTGAAGCTTTCTTT.

This clone was recorded many times. The same CDR3 also results from other DNA sequences found in this sample. The rearrangement links TRBV6-5 to TRBJ1-2; TRBD1 matches 7 bases. This CDR3 has 16 residues. Germline-derived CDR1 and CDR2 are MNHEY and SVGAGI. J was trimmed by 0 bases and V by 0 bases; bases with no gene match: 4. In DNA, the CDR3 is TGTGCCAGCAGTTACTCTACGGGACAGACTAACTATGGCTACACCTTC. Translation: CASSYSTGQTNYGYTF.

This chain links TRBV2 with TRBJ2-1; tentatively, D is TRBD2 (6 bases). Germline CDR1 is SNHLY and CDR2 is FYNNEI. The CDR3 is 13 residues long. Trimming removed 3 bases from V and 6 bases from J, with 9 bases in between. In DNA, the CDR3 is TGTGCCAGCAGTGAGGAGGGAATCAATGAGCAGTTCTTC. Translating it yields CASSEEGINEQFF.

The chain employs TRBV7-2 and TRBJ2-1; D not certain. Between the trimmed V and J ends, which lost 5 bases and 7 bases, there was a span of 12 bases. The CDR3 contains 13 residues. Germline values: CDR1 SGHTA, CDR2 FQGNSA. CDR3 region: CASSNSVWNEQFF. As DNA, the CDR3 is TGTGCCAGCAGCAATTCCGTGTGGAATGAGCAGTTCTTC.

The chain has TRBV6-5 and TRBJ2-3; 7 nucleotides match TRBD2. The length of the CDR3 is 13 residues. Germline CDR1 and CDR2: MNHEY and SVGAGI. V trimming: 8 bases; J trimming: 0 bases; junction bases outside the gene matches: 2. DNA of the CDR3: TGTGCCAGCGGGAGGGGAAGCACAGATACGCAGTATTTT. It encodes CASGRGSTDTQYF.

This chain connects TRBV18 to TRBJ2-4; 7 positions match TRBD1. From germline, CDR1 is KGHSH and CDR2 LQKENI. The junction had 5 bases not matched to a gene; V was cut back by 3 bases and J by 0 bases. The CDR3 spans 16 residues. CDR3 sequence: CASSPPGQQAKNIQYF. The DNA for the CDR3 is TGTGCCAGCTCACCTCCGGGACAGCAAGCCAAAAACATTCAGTACTTC.

J is TRBJ2-7 and V is TRBV28; no definite D call. This CDR3 has 15 amino acids. The germline V gene has CDR1 MDHEN and CDR2 SYDVKM. Between the trimmed V and J ends, which lost 5 bases and 2 bases, there was a span of 16 bases. CDR3 sequence reads: CASSPPLGKAYEQYF. The CDR3 DNA sequence: TGTGCCAGCAGTCCCCCATTAGGCAAAGCCTACGAGCAGTACTTC.

The chain has TRBV4-1 and TRBJ2-7, with 8 bases matching TRBD1. Germline V gene lookup returns CDR1 MGHRA and CDR2 YSYEKL. CDR3 length: 16 residues. V dropped 0 bases and J dropped 2; count of bases not matched to a gene: 6. CDR3 nucleotides: TGCGCCAGCAGCCAAGATGCGGCAGGGGGCCCCTACGAGCAGTACTTC. Its protein is CASSQDAAGGPYEQYF.

In this sample, this clone turned up once. The chain joins TRBV5-4 to TRBJ2-3; TRBD2 matches at 11 bases. This CDR3 spans 15 amino acids. The V and J ends lost 3 bases and 6 bases, in that order; junction bases with no gene match: 6. Germline V gene lookup returns CDR1 SGHNT and CDR2 YYREEE (reference sequence). CDR3 residues: CASSSSSGRSDTQYF. The CDR3 DNA reads as TGTGCCAGCAGCTCATCTAGCGGGAGGAGCGATACGCAGTATTTT.

CDR3 nucleotide sequence: TGTGCCAGCAGCTTAAGGGGCATTGGGGCCAATTCACCCCTCCACTTT. The encoded protein is CASSLRGIGANSPLHF. This chain connects TRBV7-3 to TRBJ1-6; TRBD1 is a possible D gene (5 bases). Trimming took 1 base from V and 7 from J, leaving 14 bases between them. Germline CDR1 SGHTA, CDR2 FQGTGA. The CDR3 is 16 amino acids.

As regards this clone: Other DNA sequences within the sample encode an identical CDR3. V usage is TRBV2 and J usage is TRBJ2-7, with a weak D call TRBD1 (5 bases). This CDR3 spans 12 amino acids. The V end lost 3 bases, the J end lost 3 bases, and 6 bases lay between the germline ends. Per germline, CDR1 SNHLY and CDR2 FYNNEI. The CDR3 protein is CASSDRGYEQYF. CDR3 coding DNA: TGTGCCAGCAGTGATAGGGGCTACGAGCAGTACTTC.

Concerning this clone itself: The sample has other DNA sequences that encode this CDR3 too. The chain has TRBV6-5 and TRBJ2-3; TRBD2 matches at 9 bases. The CDR3 is 15 amino acids. CDR1 and CDR2 (germline): MNHEY, SVGAGI. V lost 6 bases to trimming and J lost 3 bases; unmatched junction nucleotides: 7. The CDR3 is CASRTSGGYTDTQYF. In nucleotides, the CDR3 is TGTGCCAGCAGGACTAGCGGTGGTTATACAGATACGCAGTATTTT.

The chain recombines TRBV5-6 with TRBJ1-2; tentative D call: TRBD1 (5 bases). Germline V CDR1 and CDR2: SGHDT, YYEEEE. The CDR3 runs 12 residues. The ends were cut back, 0 bases at V and 7 bases at J, with 7 bases in the middle. CDR3 in DNA: TGTGCCAGCAGCTTGGGGGGCGGTGGCTACACCTTC. Translated, it gives CASSLGGGGYTF.

As regards this clone: Other nucleotide sequences from this sample produce the same CDR3. The chain combines TRBV9 with TRBJ2-2, with TRBD1 as a possible D gene (5 bases). Germline V gives CDR1 SGDLS, CDR2 YYNGEE. CDR3 length: 15 amino acids. The germline V and J ends were trimmed by 0 bases and 7 bases, with 13 bases remaining between them. CDR3 coding DNA: TGTGCCAGCAGCGTAGGTCAGGGTGTCGGCGGGGAGCTGTTTTTT. This gives the protein CASSVGQGVGGELFF. Looking up the rest from reference TRBV9 and TRBJ2-2 gives the full variable domain: DSGVTQTPKHLITATGQRVTLRCSPRSGDLSVYWYQQSLDQGLQFLIQYYNGEERAKGNILERFSAQQFPDLHSELNLSSLELGDSALYFCASSVGQGVGGELFFGEGSRLTVL.

The chain combines TRBV7-9 with TRBJ1-6; maybe TRBD1 (5 bases). V was cut by 5 bases and J by 5 bases, with 10 bases left in between. Germline-derived CDR1 and CDR2 are SEHNR and FQNEAQ (reference sequence). The CDR3 runs 14 residues. DNA of the CDR3: TGTGCCAGCAGCCTTGACAGCGATAATTCACCCCTCCACTTT. Translation: CASSLDSDNSPLHF. The complete variable domain, with remaining parts taken from reference TRBV7-9 and TRBJ1-6, reads DTGVSQNPRHKITKRGQNVTFRCDPISEHNRLYWYRQTLGQGPEFLTYFQNEAQLEKSRLLSDRFSAERPKGSFSTLEIQRTEQGDSAMYLCASSLDSDNSPLHFGNGTRLTVT.

The chain couples TRBV10-2 to TRBJ1-3, with D unclear. Trimming stripped 6 bases from V and 5 bases from J, with 11 bases between. This CDR3 is built from 13 residues. CDR1 WSHSY and CDR2 SAAADI come from the germline V gene. The DNA of the CDR3 is TGCGCCAGCAGGAATCAGTTGAGAAACACCATATATTTT. This codes for CASRNQLRNTIYF.

The chain couples TRBV29-1 to TRBJ2-5, with 7 bases aligning to TRBD1. This CDR3 is 15 amino acids long. V dropped 2 bases and J dropped 1; count of bases not matched to a gene: 7. Germline V CDR1 and CDR2: SQVTM, ANQGSEA. CDR3 bases: TGCAGCGTTGAATGGTCCCAGGGGGTCCAAGAGACCCAGTACTTC. Its protein is CSVEWSQGVQETQYF.

Concerning this clone: This CDR3 fails to terminate in the conserved phenylalanine or tryptophan, so it likely reflects a read error. Because the CDR3's place on the DNA is in doubt, the DNA is left out and the CDR3 is given as listed by TCRdb. This sequence joins TRBV3-1 (or the pseudogene TRBV3-2) and TRBJ1-6. Germline loops: CDR1 LGHDT, CDR2 YNNKEL (reference sequence). A total of 9 residues make up the CDR3, ends included. CDR3 sequence reads: CASSQTLEG.